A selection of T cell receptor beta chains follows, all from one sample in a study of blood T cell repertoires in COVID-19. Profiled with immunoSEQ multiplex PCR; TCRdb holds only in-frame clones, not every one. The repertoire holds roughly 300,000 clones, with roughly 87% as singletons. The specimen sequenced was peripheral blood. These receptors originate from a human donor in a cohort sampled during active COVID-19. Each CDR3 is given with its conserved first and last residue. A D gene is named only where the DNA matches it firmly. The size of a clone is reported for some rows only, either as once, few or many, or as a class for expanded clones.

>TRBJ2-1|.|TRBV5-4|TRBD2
TGTGCCAGCAGCTTTAGCGGGAGGCTCGATTCCAATGAGCAGTTCTTC
CASSFSGRLDSNEQFF
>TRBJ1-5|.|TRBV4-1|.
TGCGCCAGCAGCCCTTCAGGGAGCAATCAGCCCCAGCATTTT
CASSPSGSNQPQHF
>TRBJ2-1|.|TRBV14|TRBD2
TGTGCCAGCAGCCAGGGTGTGACTAGCGGGTCCTACAATGAGCAGTTCTTC
CASSQGVTSGSYNEQFF
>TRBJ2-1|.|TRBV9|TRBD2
TGTGCCAGCAGCGTAGGACTAGCGGGATCCTCTGAGCAGTTCTTC
CASSVGLAGSSEQFF
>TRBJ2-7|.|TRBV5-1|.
TGCGCCAGCAGCTCGCACTGGGAGGCGTACTTC
CASSSHWEAYF
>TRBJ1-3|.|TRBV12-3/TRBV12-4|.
TGTGCCAGTTCGACAGGCTCTGGAAACACCATATATTTT
CASSTGSGNTIYF
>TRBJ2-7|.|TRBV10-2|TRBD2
TGCGCCAGCAGGTGGGGGGAGGGTGTATACGAGCAGTACTTC
CASRWGEGVYEQYF
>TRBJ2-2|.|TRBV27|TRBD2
TGTGCCAGCAGTTCCATATTGACTAGCGGGATCACCGGGGAGCTGTTTTTT
CASSSILTSGITGELFF
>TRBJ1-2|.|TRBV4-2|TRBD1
TGTGCCAGCAGCCACCTCTCGGGACAGCGAACCCCGGCTAACGGCTACACCTTC
CASSHLSGQRTPANGYTF
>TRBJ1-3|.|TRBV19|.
TGTGCCAGTACCCAACGAGGGCCTGGAAACACCATATATTTT
CASTQRGPGNTIYF
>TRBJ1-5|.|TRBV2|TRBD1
TGTGCCAGCAGTATACAGGGGGGGGGTAATCAGCCCCAGCATTTT
CASSIQGGGNQPQHF
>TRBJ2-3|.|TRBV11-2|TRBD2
TGTGCCAGCAGCTTATGGGGGAGGGTGGGTTCGACAGATACGCAGTATTTT
CASSLWGRVGSTDTQYF
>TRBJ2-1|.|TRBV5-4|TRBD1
TGTGCCAGCAGTGTAACAGGGGTGGCTGAGCAGTTCTTC
CASSVTGVAEQFF
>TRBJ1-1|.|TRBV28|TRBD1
TGTGCCAGCAGTATCACAGGGGGCGCTTTTAACACTGAAGCTTTCTTT
CASSITGGAFNTEAFF
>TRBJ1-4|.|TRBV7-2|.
TGTGCCAGCAGCCTTGCTGAGGCTGGCAAACTGTTTTTT
CASSLAEAGKLFF
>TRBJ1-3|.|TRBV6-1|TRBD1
TGTGCCAGCAGTGAATCCCCAGGGGGAAATGGAAACACCATATATTTT
CASSESPGGNGNTIYF
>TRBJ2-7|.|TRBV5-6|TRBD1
TGTGCCAGCAGCTTAGACAGGGGCCAGTCTGGAGAGCAGTACTTC
CASSLDRGQSGEQYF
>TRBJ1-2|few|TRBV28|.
TGTGCCAGCAGTTTAATTTTGGGGGGTGCTGGCTACACCTTC
CASSLILGGAGYTF
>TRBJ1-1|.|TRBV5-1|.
TGCGCCAGCAGTATGACAGGACTGAACACTGAAGCTTTCTTT
CASSMTGLNTEAFF
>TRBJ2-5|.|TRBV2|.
TGTGCCAGCACCCCGGAACTAGGCAAACAAGAGACCCAGTACTTC
CASTPELGKQETQYF
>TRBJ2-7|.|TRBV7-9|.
TGTGCCAGCAGCAGGGGGGGACTCGAGCAGTACTTC
CASSRGGLEQYF
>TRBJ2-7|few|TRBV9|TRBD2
TGTGCCAGCAGCGTAGAGCGGGGCGAGCAGTACTTC
CASSVERGEQYF
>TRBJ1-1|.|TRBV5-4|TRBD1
TGTGCCAGCAGCCCGGGCGGACAGGTGGGTTTGGGCACTGAAGCTTTCTTT
CASSPGGQVGLGTEAFF
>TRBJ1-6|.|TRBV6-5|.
TGTGCCAGCAAGGGAGAGCTCTGGAATTCACCCCTCCACTTT
CASKGELWNSPLHF
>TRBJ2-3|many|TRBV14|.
TGTGCCAGCAGCCAAACTAGTTCAGATACGCAGTATTTT
CASSQTSSDTQYF
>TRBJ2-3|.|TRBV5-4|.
TGTGCCAGCAGTCTAACGGCAGATACGCAGTATTTT
CASSLTADTQYF
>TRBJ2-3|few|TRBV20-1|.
TGCAGTGCTAGAAACTCTGATACGCAGTATTTT
CSARNSDTQYF
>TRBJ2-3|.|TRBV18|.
TGTGCCAGCTCACCGCAGATAGGAGTGGGAGATACGCAGTATTTT
CASSPQIGVGDTQYF
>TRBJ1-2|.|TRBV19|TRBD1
TGTGCCAGCCGGGACAGCGCTAACTATGGCTACACCTTC
CASRDSANYGYTF
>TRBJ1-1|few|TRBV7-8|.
TGTGCCAGCAGCTCCGCCCTGAACAGGAACACTGAAGCTTTCTTT
CASSSALNRNTEAFF
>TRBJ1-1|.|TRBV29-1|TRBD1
TGCAGCGTTGCCCAGGACAGGGTCACTGAAGCTTTCTTT
CSVAQDRVTEAFF
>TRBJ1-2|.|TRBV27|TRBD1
TGTGCCAGCAGGGCAGACAGGGCTTATGGCTACACCTTC
CASRADRAYGYTF
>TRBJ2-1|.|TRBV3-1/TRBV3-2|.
TGTGCCAGCAGCCAAGAATTAATGGGGCTGAGCTCCTACAATGAGCAGTTCTTC
CASSQELMGLSSYNEQFF
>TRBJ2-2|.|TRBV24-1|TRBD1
TGTGCCACCAAGGGGCCGGGGACAGGGAACACCGGGGAGCTGTTTTTT
CATKGPGTGNTGELFF
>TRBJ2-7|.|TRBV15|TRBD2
TGTGCTACCCGCGGGAGGGGGCTCTACGAGCAGTACTTC
CATRGRGLYEQYF
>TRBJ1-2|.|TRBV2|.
TGTGCCAGCAGTTCCGGGTTAGGACAGGGCTACACCTTC
CASSSGLGQGYTF
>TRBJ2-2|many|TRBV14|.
TGTGCCAGCAGCCAAGTAGTCGGGGAGCTGTTTTTT
CASSQVVGELFF
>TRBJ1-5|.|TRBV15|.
TGTGCCACCAGCAGAGACCCGGGCGGGGCAGGCAATCAGCCCCAGCATTTT
CATSRDPGGAGNQPQHF
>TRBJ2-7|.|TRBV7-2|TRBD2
TGTGCCAGCAGCCCCCCAGCGGGAGGGCCTGACGAGCAGTACTTC
CASSPPAGGPDEQYF
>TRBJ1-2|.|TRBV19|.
TGTGCCAGTAGTATAGAGGAGGGTGGCTACACCTTC
CASSIEEGGYTF
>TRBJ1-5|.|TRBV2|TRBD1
TGTGCCAGCAGTCGAAGGACAGGGGCCATTCAGCCCCAGCATTTT
CASSRRTGAIQPQHF
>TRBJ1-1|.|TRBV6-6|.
TGTGCCAGCGCGCACACAGGGAAGTCTGAAGCTTTCTTT
CASAHTGKSEAFF
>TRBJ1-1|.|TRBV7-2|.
TGTGCCAGCAGCCTTAGGGGGATTCGGCTATTGACTGAAGCTTTCTTT
CASSLRGIRLLTEAFF
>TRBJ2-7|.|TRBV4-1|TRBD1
TGCGCCAGCAGCCAAAATGAGGACAGGGGGCAGTACTTC
CASSQNEDRGQYF
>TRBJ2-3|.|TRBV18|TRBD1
TGTGCCAGCTCCCGGGACAGTTTAGATACGCAGTATTTT
CASSRDSLDTQYF
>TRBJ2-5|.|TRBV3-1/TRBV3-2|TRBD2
TGTGCCAGCAGCCAGACCGGGACTAGCCATGTGACCCAGTACTTC
CASSQTGTSHVTQYF